The table lists the clone carrying this T cell receptor beta chain with a few counts. TCRdb re-called the 5' RACE reads with MiXCR, one entry per CDR3 protein. The table includes more than 600,000 distinct CDR3 sequences, around a sixth detected once. The source of the sample is a study of identical twins. The CDR3 is 17 residues long. V was pared by 6 bases and J by 3 bases, with 11 bases of the junction left unmatched. The germline CDR1 and CDR2 sequences are MNHNS and SASEGT. These data were also reused for a study on T cells expressing NK-cell markers.

This sequence was found in a woman aged 18-30 years in good health. The chain is built from TRBV6-1 and TRBJ2-1, with 10 bases identical to TRBD2. The sequenced material came from PBMCs. CDR3 DNA sequence: TGTGCCAGCAGATTTAAGGGACTAGCGAAGGTCTACAATGAGCAGTTCTTC. Amino acid sequence: CASRFKGLAKVYNEQFF.